Listed below are T cell receptor beta chains from one sample, sequenced in a study of tumor and adjacent non-tumor tissue in lung cancer. TCRdb called the multiplex PCR reads again in MiXCR, with one record for every CDR3 protein. The sample holds 65,000 to 75,000 distinct CDR3 sequences, roughly 73% seen once. Sequencing was performed on lung tumor tissue. These receptors originate from a man aged 60-69 years with non-small cell lung cancer. The CDR3 runs from the conserved cysteine through the conserved F or W. Fields, in order: V gene, D gene, CDR3 protein. The D gene is left open where the match is weak.

TRBV6-5 TRBD1 CACRKTGAATQYF
TRBV28 TRBD1 CASRPTPGGYADTQYF
TRBV29-1 TRBD1 CSASAGGGTGAFF
TRBV6-6 . CASSPSPGPLTYNEQFF
TRBV10-3 . CAISRDRLSYEQYF
TRBV6-2/TRBV6-3 . CASTYSQGWEQFF
TRBV6-2/TRBV6-3 TRBD1 CAGRKGGQMNTEAFF
TRBV6-5 TRBD1 CVSSSLQGDDTDTQYF
TRBV20-1 . CSAPLAGDPPSTDTQYF
TRBV20-1 . CSAIPDMGLQPQQF
TRBV20-1 TRBD2 CSVRDLRTSYEEFF
TRBV6-5 . CASSYSFCNTEAFF
TRBV30 . CAWSSLSGARSQPQHF
TRBV25-1 TRBD2 CAGSGPVDTGELFF
TRBV29-1 TRBD1 CSIDRGVYDHTF
TRBV20-1 TRBD2 CSATLGLAGGGDTQYF
TRBV2 . CASSEVTGTQETQYF
TRBV20-1 . CSARDMSRDHQPQHF
TRBV11-3 . CDSRLVHQDTQYF
TRBV11-2 TRBD2 CASSLDGGGRYEQYF